This T cell receptor (beta chain) was profiled in a study of blood T cell repertoires in COVID-19. The overall study: The origin of the acute and convalescent COVID-19 samples was the United States, Italy and Spain.

This CDR3 spans 13 amino acids. V was shortened by 6 bases and J by 7 bases, with 13 bases between the two germline ends. As processed by the authors: Scientists estimated how many nucleated cells there were by amplifying reference gene primers. This table comes from immunoSEQ multiplex PCR, and its TCRdb copy is limited to in-frame clones, with some not included. Clone size and V and J calls were adopted from that table, with D and trimming inferred from the DNA. Of 310,000 or so clones listed, more than 75% were seen once; the top ten hold about 1.2%. The source material was peripheral blood. This sequence originates from a man in his 70s with acute or convalescent COVID-19. The genes are TRBV12-3 or TRBV12-4 and TRBJ2-4; D is perhaps TRBD2 (6 bases). This CDR3 reads CASSFSRGNIQYF. Written as DNA, the CDR3 is TGTGCCAGCAGCTTTAGCCGGGGGAACATTCAGTACTTC.